This T cell receptor beta chain comes out of a study of T cells after yellow fever vaccination. Germline loops: CDR1 SGHTA, CDR2 FQGNSA. V was clipped by 5 bases and J by 8 bases, with 21 bases between them. This CDR3 contains 15 residues. This clonotype was seen only a few times. Its antigen is unidentified. They built TCR cDNA with 5'RACE template switching, a step that put in a universal primer site and UMIs. One entry per CDR3 protein results from TCRdb running MiXCR on the 5' RACE reads. Here the sample spans about 150,000 distinct CDR3 sequences, about 6.2% being singletons. Overall study findings and caveats: In FACS-sorted repertoires, abundant clonotypes from the bulk population could appear as contaminants.

The genes are TRBV7-2 and TRBJ1-2; D is unresolved. The sequenced sample was CD4+ T cells sorted from PBMCs, obtained 10 days after the yellow fever booster vaccination. The clonotype was recovered from a man aged 30 to 45 who received the YFV17D yellow fever vaccine. Here the CDR3 reads CASSRPWANKKGYTF. Written as DNA, the CDR3 is TGTGCCAGCAGCCGTCCGTGGGCCAACAAGAAGGGCTACACCTTC.